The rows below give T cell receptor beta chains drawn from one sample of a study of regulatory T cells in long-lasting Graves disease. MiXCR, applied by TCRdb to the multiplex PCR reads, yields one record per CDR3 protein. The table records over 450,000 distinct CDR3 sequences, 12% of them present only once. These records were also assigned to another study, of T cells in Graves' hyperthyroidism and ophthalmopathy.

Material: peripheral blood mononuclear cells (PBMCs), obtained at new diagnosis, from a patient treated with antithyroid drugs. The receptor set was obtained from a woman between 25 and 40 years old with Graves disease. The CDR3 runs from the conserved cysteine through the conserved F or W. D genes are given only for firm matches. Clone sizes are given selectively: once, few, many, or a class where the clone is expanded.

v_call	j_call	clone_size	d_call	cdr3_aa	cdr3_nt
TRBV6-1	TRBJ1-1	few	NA	CATWGSSTEAFF	TGTGCCACCTGGGGGTCGAGCACTGAAGCTTTCTTT
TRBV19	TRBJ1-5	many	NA	CASVGARSNQPQHF	TGTGCCAGTGTAGGGGCGCGGAGCAATCAGCCCCAGCATTTT
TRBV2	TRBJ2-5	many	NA	CASNPGRLAGETQYF	TGTGCCAGCAACCCGGGAAGGCTAGCCGGGGAGACCCAGTACTTC
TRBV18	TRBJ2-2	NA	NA	CASSRREGRSNTGELFF	TGTGCCAGCTCACGACGAGAAGGCAGGTCGAACACCGGGGAGCTGTTTTTT
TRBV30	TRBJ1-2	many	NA	CAWSVRNYGYTF	TGTGCCTGGAGTGTCAGGAACTATGGCTACACCTTC
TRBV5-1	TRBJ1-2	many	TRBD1	CASSLGGQGYGYTF	TGTGCCAGCAGCTTAGGCGGACAGGGTTATGGCTACACCTTC
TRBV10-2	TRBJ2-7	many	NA	CASREGSHTLYEQYF	TGCGCCAGCAGGGAGGGGTCGCACACCCTCTACGAGCAGTACTTC
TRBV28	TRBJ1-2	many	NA	CASIGAKGYTF	TGTGCCAGCATCGGGGCAAAGGGCTACACCTTC
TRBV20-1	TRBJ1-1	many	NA	CSAREQINTEAFF	TGCAGTGCTAGAGAACAGATCAACACTGAAGCTTTCTTT
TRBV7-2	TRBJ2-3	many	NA	CASSISIPDTQYF	TGTGCCAGCAGCATCAGTATACCAGATACGCAGTATTTT
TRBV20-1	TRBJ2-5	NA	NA	CSARWGVDQETQYF	TGCAGTGCTAGATGGGGAGTAGATCAAGAGACCCAGTACTTC
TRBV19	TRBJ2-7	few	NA	CASSKGRLFSYEQYF	TGTGCCAGTAGCAAAGGCCGACTTTTCTCCTACGAGCAGTACTTC
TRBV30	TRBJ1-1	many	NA	CAWSVRLVGTEAFF	TGTGCCTGGAGTGTCCGGCTGGTAGGCACTGAAGCTTTCTTT
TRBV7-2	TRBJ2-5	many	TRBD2	CASRFQAGGRETQYF	TGTGCCAGCAGATTCCAAGCGGGAGGACGTGAGACCCAGTACTTC
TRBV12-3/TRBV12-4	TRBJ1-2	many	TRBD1	CASRPDRALYGYTF	TGTGCCAGCAGGCCGGACAGGGCCCTCTATGGCTACACCTTC
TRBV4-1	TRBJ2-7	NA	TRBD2	CASSQEVLAGIGYEQYF	TGCGCCAGCAGCCAAGAGGTCCTAGCGGGTATAGGCTACGAGCAGTACTTC
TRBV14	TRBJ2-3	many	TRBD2	CASSRPSGSRDTQYF	TGTGCCAGCAGCCGACCTAGCGGGAGTCGGGATACGCAGTATTTT
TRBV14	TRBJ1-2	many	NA	CASSQDGLRESGYTF	TGTGCCAGCAGCCAAGATGGCCTAAGGGAGAGCGGCTACACCTTC
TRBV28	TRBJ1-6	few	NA	CASSRLTGPGIPLHF	TGTGCCAGCAGTCGATTAACGGGACCCGGGATTCCCCTCCACTTT
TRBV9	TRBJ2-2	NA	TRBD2	CASSVEEREALITTGELFF	TGTGCCAGCAGCGTAGAAGAGCGGGAGGCCCTCATAACCACCGGGGAGCTGTTTTTT
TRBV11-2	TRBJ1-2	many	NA	CASRGKSYGYTF	TGTGCCAGCAGGGGGAAGTCGTATGGCTACACCTTC